This TCR beta chain emerged from a study of Graves' ophthalmopathy and Graves' hyperthyroidism. Using RNA transcripts, the TCR beta CDR3 regions were amplified. The authors performed first-round RT-PCR with HTBI primers and then a second-round multiplex PCR. From the multiplex PCR reads, TCRdb called clonotypes with MiXCR, one entry per CDR3 protein. There are some 750,000 distinct CDR3 sequences in the sample; approximately 40% occur only once, and roughly 46% lies in the top ten. The CDR3 loop spans 18 amino acids. Germline V gene lookup returns CDR1 SGDLS and CDR2 YYNGEE. This clonotype was picked up one time. An end of the junction does not agree with germline; a read error may underlie this.

The source is an adult man with Graves' ophthalmopathy. V gene TRBV9 combines with J gene TRBJ2-6, with D maybe TRBD1 (5 bases). Sequencing was carried out using peripheral blood. The CDR3 coding sequence is TGTGCCAGCAGCGCCAACAGAATCAGGAGCTCTGGGGCCAACGTCCTGGCTTTC. The encoded protein is CASSANRIRSSGANVLAF.